The table lists the clone carrying this T cell receptor (beta chain) with a few counts. The sample is drawn from a study of T cell repertoires in cytomegalovirus infection. TCRdb reanalysed the reads using MiXCR and keeps one entry per CDR3 protein. The sample consists of more than 650,000 distinct CDR3 sequences, 35% to 40% of them appearing once. This receptor was taken from a human donor in good health (CMV status not recorded). Some clones in this sample may be carry-over from other donors' samples. The sample consisted of PBMCs.

This chain's CDR3 is CASSDSWGQGITGELFF. The CDR3 DNA is TGCGCCAGCAGTGATAGTTGGGGCCAGGGTATCACCGGGGAGCTGTTTTTT. The chain carries TRBV10-2 and TRBJ2-2; a possible D gene is TRBD1 (5 bases). Germline-derived CDR1 and CDR2 are WSHSY and SAAADI. Trimming left V 3 bases short and J 4 bases short, with 18 bases between. This CDR3 comprises 17 residues.